Each of the 25 T cell receptor beta chains below was sequenced from the same sample in a study of cytomegalovirus exposure and HLA in healthy donors. PCR was performed using 60 Vbeta and 13 Jbeta primers. Sequencing used immunoSEQ multiplex PCR; TCRdb keeps in-frame clones, though not all of them. The sample lists 150,000 to 180,000 clones; 70% to 80% were seen once. The specimen sequenced was PBMCs. The receptors originated from a woman aged 35 to 49 in good health and CMV-seronegative.

The chain combines TRBV5-4 with TRBJ2-2; 11 bases map to TRBD2. Germline CDR1 reads SGHNT; CDR2 reads YYREEE (reference sequence). The V and J ends lost 4 bases and 1 base, in that order; junction bases with no gene match: 12. This CDR3 comprises 19 residues. CDR3 nucleotides: TGTGCCAGCAGCGGTACTAGCGGGAGCATGGGGAGGAACACCGGGGAGCTGTTTTTT. Its protein is CASSGTSGSMGRNTGELFF.

The V call is TRBV29-1, the J call TRBJ1-1, with no clear D. Germline CDR1 and CDR2: SQVTM and ANQGSEA. V lost 1 base to trimming and J lost 0 bases, with 6 bases between them. The CDR3 has 13 residues. This CDR3 reads CSVEVAVNTEAFF. Written as DNA, the CDR3 is TGCAGCGTTGAAGTGGCAGTGAACACTGAAGCTTTCTTT.

J is TRBJ1-5 and V is TRBV10-2; D may be TRBD1 (5 bases). The germline V gene encodes CDR1 WSHSY and CDR2 SAAADI. The CDR3 runs 14 residues. V shed 4 bases and J shed 3 bases, with 10 bases lying between them. As DNA, the CDR3 is TGCGCCAGCAGTGTTGGAGGGACCAATCAGCCCCAGCATTTT. It encodes CASSVGGTNQPQHF.

This chain links TRBV7-6 with TRBJ2-7; 7 bases are shared with TRBD2. V gave up 2 bases and J gave up 10 bases; unmatched junction bases: 8. Germline CDR1 is SGHVS and CDR2 is FNYEAQ. CDR3 length equals 13 residues. The CDR3 here is CASSLPSAGAQYF. The CDR3 DNA follows: TGTGCCAGCAGCTTACCTAGTGCGGGAGCTCAGTACTTC.

The gene calls are TRBV11-3 and TRBJ1-4, with D perhaps TRBD1 (5 bases). V was pared by 1 base and J by 8 bases, with 20 bases between. This CDR3 region has 17 residues. Germline assignment: CDR1 SGHNT and CDR2 YENEEA. CDR3 coding DNA: TGTGCCAGCAGCTTAGGGGACGGGACTCACTATGGAGAAAAACTGTTTTTT. Translation: CASSLGDGTHYGEKLFF. The full variable domain, in which reference TRBV11-3 and TRBJ1-4 provide the parts outside the CDR3, is EAGVVQSPRYKIIEKKQPVAFWCNPISGHNTLYWYLQNLGQGPELLIRYENEEAVDDSQLPKDRFSAERLKGVDSTLKIQPAELGDSAVYLCASSLGDGTHYGEKLFFGSGTQLSVL.

The chain employs TRBV5-6 and TRBJ1-3; the D is unclear. Germline values: CDR1 SGHDT, CDR2 YYEEEE. This CDR3 has 13 residues. Trimming stripped 4 bases from V and 2 bases from J, with 7 bases between. CDR3 sequence (DNA): TGTGCCAGCAGCCTCGGAGCTGGAAACACCATATATTTT. Protein product: CASSLGAGNTIYF. Looking up the rest from reference TRBV5-6 and TRBJ1-3 gives the full variable domain: DAGVTQSPTHLIKTRGQQVTLRCSPKSGHDTVSWYQQALGQGPQFIFQYYEEEERQRGNFPDRFSGHQFPNYSSELNVNALLLGDSALYLCASSLGAGNTIYFGEGSWLTVV.

The chain couples TRBV4-1 to TRBJ1-5; no reliable D call. The CDR3 totals 17 residues. V was pared by 0 bases and J by 4 bases, with 16 bases between. Germline CDR1 and CDR2: MGHRA and YSYEKL. The CDR3: CASSQDELPKANQPQHF. CDR3 coding DNA: TGCGCCAGCAGCCAAGACGAACTACCTAAAGCAAATCAGCCCCAGCATTTT.

This clone was found once. This chain uses TRBV5-6 with TRBJ2-7; D is perhaps TRBD1 (6 bases). Trimming cost V 4 bases and J 3 bases, with 14 bases left between them. The CDR3 length is 14 residues. Germline assignment: CDR1 SGHDT and CDR2 YYEEEE. The CDR3, as DNA: TGTGCCAGCAGCCTAGGACAGAGGGACTACGAGCAGTACTTC. Translating it yields CASSLGQRDYEQYF.

The rearrangement joins TRBV7-6 to TRBJ2-7, with TRBD2 identical over 8 bases. V was pared by 5 bases and J by 4 bases, with 4 bases of the junction left unmatched. The CDR3 is 13 amino acids. Germline lookup yields CDR1 SGHVS and CDR2 FNYEAQ. CDR3 coding DNA: TGTGCCAGCAGCCGGGGACTAGTATACGAGCAGTACTTC. It specifies CASSRGLVYEQYF.

This rearrangement joins TRBV18 to TRBJ1-2, with D possibly matching TRBD1 (6 bases). Germline V gives CDR1 KGHSH, CDR2 LQKENI. V was pared by 3 bases and J by 8 bases, with 13 bases between. The CDR3 runs to 13 residues. CDR3 in amino acids: CASSPGQSSGYTF. The CDR3 DNA follows: TGTGCCAGCTCACCGGGACAAAGCAGCGGCTACACCTTC.

This sequence joins TRBV18 and TRBJ1-1, with 7 nucleotides matching TRBD1. CDR1 is KGHSH, CDR2 LQKENI, per germline. The CDR3 runs 13 residues. The J segment lost 7 bases and the V segment lost 4 bases, leaving 6 bases of the junction unmatched. The CDR3 protein is CASSRQGYGEAFF. CDR3 DNA: TGTGCCAGCTCACGACAGGGCTATGGTGAAGCTTTCTTT. The full variable domain, completed using reference TRBV18 and TRBJ1-1, is NAGVMQNPRHLVRRRGQEARLRCSPMKGHSHVYWYRQLPEEGLKFMVYLQKENIIDESGMPKERFSAEFPKEGPSILRIQQVVRGDSAAYFCASSRQGYGEAFFGQGTRLTVV.

This rearrangement joins TRBV7-9 to TRBJ1-1; D is unresolved. CDR3 length equals 12 residues. The germline gives CDR1 SEHNR, CDR2 FQNEAQ (reference sequence). With 5 bases removed from V and 7 bases from J, the gap between germline ends came to 11 bases. This CDR3 is CASSRESDEAFF. As DNA, the CDR3 is TGTGCCAGCAGCCGAGAATCTGATGAAGCTTTCTTT.

This clone was observed a handful of times. The gene calls are TRBV28 and TRBJ2-1; the match to TRBD2 covers 10 bases. The length of the CDR3 is 16 residues. CDR1 and CDR2 (germline): MDHEN, SYDVKM. V was pared by 3 bases and J by 6 bases, with 8 bases of the junction left unmatched. The CDR3 coding sequence is TGTGCCAGCAGTTTCACGTCGGCTAGCGGGAGCAATGAGCAGTTCTTC. It encodes CASSFTSASGSNEQFF.

Comments on this clone: Germline is not matched at one junction end, which may reflect a read error. The chain recombines TRBV7-7 with TRBJ2-7; 7 nucleotides line up with TRBD1. Germline V lookup: CDR1 SSHAT, CDR2 FNYEAQ (reference sequence). The CDR3 runs to 14 residues. The CDR3 sequence: CASSLGGQSYEQYF. CDR3 in DNA: TGTGCTAGCAGCTTAGGGGGACAGTCCTACGAGCAGTACTTC.

The J gene is TRBJ1-2, the V gene TRBV7-2; the match to TRBD1 covers 7 bases. The ends lost 5 bases at V and 5 bases at J; junction bases unmatched: 5. This CDR3 contains 13 residues. Germline CDR1 is SGHTA and CDR2 is FQGNSA. CDR3 protein: CASSRDSRYGYTF. The CDR3, as DNA: TGTGCCAGCAGCCGGGACAGCCGATATGGCTACACCTTC.

The chain links TRBV7-6 to TRBJ2-3, with a weak D call TRBD2 (6 bases). Germline V gene lookup returns CDR1 SGHVS and CDR2 FNYEAQ. The V end lost 4 bases, the J end lost 8 bases, and 13 bases lay between the germline ends. This CDR3 region has 13 residues. The DNA for the CDR3 is TGTGCCAGCAGCTCCATAGCGGAAGGTACGCAGTATTTT. It yields the protein CASSSIAEGTQYF.

V gene TRBV11-3 combines with J gene TRBJ1-3; D not resolved. Germline lookup yields CDR1 SGHNT and CDR2 YENEEA. V was pared by 1 base and J by 1 base, with 8 bases between. The CDR3 sequence is 15 residues long. CDR3 in DNA: TGTGCCAGCAGCTTAGCCCCAGGATCTGGAAACACCATATATTTT. This translates into CASSLAPGSGNTIYF.

This clone was observed a handful of times. The genes are TRBV28 and TRBJ1-4; 8 nucleotides line up with TRBD1. J gave up 6 bases and V 4 bases, and 10 bases lay outside the gene matches. The CDR3 totals 16 residues. Germline CDR1 and CDR2: MDHEN and SYDVKM. The CDR3 is CASSSLGQGNHEKLFF. The CDR3 nucleotides are TGTGCCAGCAGTTCACTTGGACAGGGTAATCATGAAAAACTGTTTTTT.

This chain joins TRBV25-1 and TRBJ2-1, with TRBD2 identical over 10 bases. Germline loops: CDR1 MGHDK, CDR2 SYGVNS. There are 15 residues in the CDR3. V lost 2 bases to trimming and J lost 9 bases; unmatched junction nucleotides: 7. This chain's CDR3 is CASSEGLAGASEQFF. The CDR3 nucleotides are TGTGCCAGCAGTGAAGGTCTAGCGGGAGCTAGTGAGCAGTTCTTC. The variable domain in full, completed from reference TRBV25-1 and TRBJ2-1, reads EADIYQTPRYLVIGTGKKITLECSQTMGHDKMYWYQQDPGMELHLIHYSYGVNSTEKGDLSSESTVSRIRTEHFPLTLESARPSHTSQYLCASSEGLAGASEQFFGPGTRLTVL.

The J gene is TRBJ1-1, the V gene TRBV10-3, with 9 bases fitting TRBD1. Unmatched junction bases numbered 6, after V lost 2 bases and J lost 5 bases. The CDR3 runs 15 residues. Germline CDR1 reads ENHRY; CDR2 reads SYGVKD. The CDR3 is CAISEVGQGGTEAFF. The CDR3 DNA follows: TGTGCCATCAGTGAGGTGGGACAGGGAGGGACTGAAGCTTTCTTT.

CDR3 protein: CASSLRGASGSGTDTQYF. For the CDR3, the DNA is TGTGCCAGCAGCTTAAGGGGGGCTAGCGGGAGCGGCACAGATACGCAGTATTTT. J is TRBJ2-3 and V is TRBV7-2; the match to TRBD2 covers 10 bases. This CDR3 is 18 amino acids long. Looked up from germline, CDR1 is SGHTA and CDR2 is FQGNSA. J was trimmed by 1 base and V by 2 bases; bases with no gene match: 9.

The chain has TRBV6-5 and TRBJ1-2; D gene unclear. The CDR3 extends over 15 amino acids. Germline-derived CDR1 and CDR2 are MNHEY and SVGAGI. Trimming shortened V by 0 bases and J by 0 bases, and 8 bases separated the two germline ends. The chain's CDR3 is CASSYSTRANYGYTF. Written as DNA, the CDR3 is TGTGCCAGCAGTTACTCCACTAGGGCTAACTATGGCTACACCTTC.

The chain employs TRBV7-2 and TRBJ1-2; TRBD1 agrees at 8 bases. J gave up 2 bases and V 5 bases, and 7 bases lay outside the gene matches. The CDR3 is 15 residues long. CDR1 and CDR2 from the germline V gene are SGHTA and FQGNSA. The CDR3 is CASSPRTGNNYGYTF. CDR3 coding DNA: TGTGCCAGCAGCCCTAGGACAGGGAACAACTATGGCTACACCTTC.

The V gene is TRBV27, the J gene TRBJ1-1; 7 bases match TRBD1. Trimming at V came to 2 bases and at J to 9 bases, leaving 9 bases not matched to a gene. There are 14 residues in the CDR3. Per the germline V gene, CDR1 is MNHEY and CDR2 is SMNVEV (reference sequence). The CDR3 nucleotides read TGTGCCAGCAGTTTACGTACAGGGGCTGTTAAAGCTTTCTTT. This sequence encodes CASSLRTGAVKAFF.

This CDR3 is CASSATQGTTRGTVDEAFF. CDR3 bases: TGTGCCAGCAGTGCGACACAGGGGACAACAAGGGGCACGGTGGATGAAGCTTTCTTT. V gene TRBV28 combines with J gene TRBJ1-1; 7 bases fit TRBD1. Germline values: CDR1 MDHEN, CDR2 SYDVKM. Unmatched junction bases numbered 25, after V lost 5 bases and J lost 7 bases. This CDR3 spans 19 amino acids.